This is a list of T cell receptor beta chains from one sample in a study of shared clonotypes between healthy human individuals. Measured with immunoSEQ multiplex PCR; TCRdb has only the in-frame clones, and not every one. The data hold fewer than 1 million clones, with roughly 96% observed a single time. The specimen sequenced was naive CD8+ T cells sorted from blood. The origin of the receptors is a man aged 30 to 39 in good health. The CDR3 runs from the conserved cysteine through the conserved F or W. A D gene is named only where the DNA matches it firmly. Size is stated for part of the rows, as once, few or many counts, or as a class when the clone is expanded.

V	D	size	length	J	DNA	CDR3
TRBV9	TRBD1	NA	16	TRBJ2-3	TGTGCCAGCAGAAGATTCAGCGGACAGGGGACAGATACGCAGTATTTT	CASRRFSGQGTDTQYF
TRBV29-1	NA	NA	12	TRBJ1-1	TGCAGCGTTACCGAGAGGGGCACTGAAGCTTTCTTT	CSVTERGTEAFF
TRBV28	TRBD1	NA	14	TRBJ2-7	TGTGTCAGCAGTTTATGGGGACAGTCCAACGAGCAGTACTTC	CVSSLWGQSNEQYF
TRBV18	TRBD2	NA	15	TRBJ2-3	TGTGCCAGCTCACTCGGACTAGCGGGAGATTATACGCAGTATTTT	CASSLGLAGDYTQYF
TRBV10-1	TRBD2	NA	15	TRBJ2-1	TGCGCCAGCAGTGAGTCAGGGATCAGCGGGGATGAGCAGTTCTTC	CASSESGISGDEQFF
TRBV27	TRBD1	NA	13	TRBJ2-7	TGTGCCAGCAGTAAGACAGGGGTATACGAGCAGTACTTC	CASSKTGVYEQYF
TRBV29-1	NA	once	13	TRBJ2-7	TGCAGCGTTGAAGATGGGAGAGCCTACGAGCAGTACTTC	CSVEDGRAYEQYF
TRBV28	NA	NA	13	TRBJ2-7	TGTGCCAGCAGTTTAGAGACAGTCTACGAGCAGTACTTC	CASSLETVYEQYF
TRBV28	NA	NA	16	TRBJ2-3	TGTGCCAGCAGTTTGAGGGCTGGAGCCGACAGAGATACGCAGTATTTT	CASSLRAGADRDTQYF
TRBV18	TRBD1	NA	16	TRBJ2-2	TGTGCCAGCTCACCGAACGACAGGGGGAACACCGGGGAGCTGTTTTTT	CASSPNDRGNTGELFF
TRBV11-2	TRBD1	NA	15	TRBJ2-7	TGTGCCAGCAGCACGCGACAGGGAGTCGGGTACGAGCAGTACTTC	CASSTRQGVGYEQYF
TRBV27	TRBD1	NA	15	TRBJ1-1	TGTGCCAGCAGTTCACGCCTAACAGGGGATACTGAAGCTTTCTTT	CASSSRLTGDTEAFF
TRBV9	NA	NA	14	TRBJ1-5	TGTGCCAGCAGCGATTTAGGAGTCAATCAGCCCCAGCATTTT	CASSDLGVNQPQHF
TRBV27	TRBD1	NA	14	TRBJ2-4	TGTGCCAGCAGTACTCAACAGGGGGTTGGCATTCAGTACTTC	CASSTQQGVGIQYF
TRBV7-3	TRBD2	NA	16	TRBJ2-3	TGTGCCAGCAGCTTGGGACTAGCGGGGATCACAGATACGCAGTATTTT	CASSLGLAGITDTQYF
TRBV9	NA	NA	13	TRBJ2-7	TGTGCCAGCAGCCCGGGGGCTTTCTACGAGCAGTACTTC	CASSPGAFYEQYF
TRBV7-9	NA	once	12	TRBJ1-5	TGTGCCAGCAGCCCAGGGCGGCAGCCCCAGCATTTT	CASSPGRQPQHF
TRBV7-2	NA	NA	16	TRBJ1-5	TGTGCCAGCAGCTTAGACCCCAACGAGTTCAATCAGCCCCAGCATTTT	CASSLDPNEFNQPQHF
TRBV7-2	TRBD2	NA	16	TRBJ2-5	TGTGCCAGCAGCTTAGAACGGGCGGGAGGATATGAGACCCAGTACTTC	CASSLERAGGYETQYF
TRBV6-6	NA	NA	12	TRBJ2-1	TGTGCCAGCAGTTACTCCTACAATGAGCAGTTCTTC	CASSYSYNEQFF
TRBV29-1	NA	NA	12	TRBJ1-2	TGCAGCGTCCAACAGACCCTAGATGGCTACACCTTC	CSVQQTLDGYTF
TRBV6-6	TRBD2	once	14	TRBJ2-3	TGTGCCAGCAGCCTTCGAGCGGGAGCAGATACGCAGTATTTT	CASSLRAGADTQYF
TRBV6-6	TRBD1	NA	16	TRBJ2-1	TGTGCCAGCAGTTACTCAAGGGACAGGGATTGGCATGAGCAGTTCTTC	CASSYSRDRDWHEQFF
TRBV18	TRBD1	NA	15	TRBJ2-7	TGTGCCAGCTCGGGGACAGGGGCCGACTCATCCGAGCAGTACTTC	CASSGTGADSSEQYF
TRBV5-1	TRBD1	NA	17	TRBJ1-1	TGCGCCAGCAGCTTGGCCCCAACTGACAGGGGGGGCACTGAAGCTTTCTTT	CASSLAPTDRGGTEAFF
TRBV7-8	NA	NA	13	TRBJ1-1	TGTGCCAGCAGCTTAGCGGCCCACACTGAAGCTTTCTTT	CASSLAAHTEAFF
TRBV10-3	NA	NA	15	TRBJ2-2	TGTGCCATCAGTGAGTTCTCCGGGAACACCGGGGAGCTGTTTTTT	CAISEFSGNTGELFF
TRBV5-1	TRBD2	once	15	TRBJ2-3	TGCGCCAGCAGACAGGGACTAGCGGAAACAGATACGCAGTATTTT	CASRQGLAETDTQYF
TRBV6-5	TRBD1	NA	14	TRBJ1-2	TGTGCCAGCAGTTACGACAGGGGTTACGATGGCTACACCTTC	CASSYDRGYDGYTF
TRBV10-3	NA	NA	16	TRBJ1-2	TGTGCCATCAGTGAGGTCCGGGGGGCGACAAGCGATGGCTACACCTTC	CAISEVRGATSDGYTF
TRBV6-6	NA	NA	14	TRBJ2-5	TGTGCCAGTAGTAGGGGGGCATTCCAAGAGACCCAGTACTTC	CASSRGAFQETQYF
TRBV4-3	NA	NA	14	TRBJ2-7	TGCGCCAGCAGCCCTTACAAGGGAACCCACGAGCAGTACTTC	CASSPYKGTHEQYF
TRBV28	NA	NA	16	TRBJ1-5	TGTGCCAGCAGTCCTCCGGTGGGACGAGGGGGTCAGCCCCAGCATTTT	CASSPPVGRGGQPQHF
TRBV30	NA	NA	15	TRBJ2-3	TGTGCCTGGAGTGTACCAGCATCTAGCACAGATACGCAGTATTTT	CAWSVPASSTDTQYF
TRBV4-3	TRBD2	NA	16	TRBJ2-5	TGCGCCAGCAGCCAAGGACTAGCCAATCCACAAGAGACCCAGTACTTC	CASSQGLANPQETQYF
TRBV9	NA	NA	16	TRBJ2-1	TGTGCCAGCAGCGCCGGGACGGGGAGCTCCTACAATGAGCAGTTCTTC	CASSAGTGSSYNEQFF
TRBV6-1	TRBD2	NA	15	TRBJ2-7	TGTGCCAGCTCATGGGGCCCACGGGGGGACTACGAGCAGTACTTC	CASSWGPRGDYEQYF
TRBV15	TRBD2	NA	14	TRBJ2-3	TGTGCCACCGCCTCGAGCGGGAGGACAGATACGCAGTATTTT	CATASSGRTDTQYF
TRBV18	TRBD1	NA	17	TRBJ2-5	TGTGCCAGCTCACCACCTGCTCCAGGGGGTATCCAAGAGACCCAGTACTTC	CASSPPAPGGIQETQYF
TRBV4-1	NA	NA	15	TRBJ2-7	TGCGCCAGCAGCCAGGGGGCTAGCCAGACCTACGAGCAGTACTTC	CASSQGASQTYEQYF
TRBV4-1	NA	few	13	TRBJ2-7	TGCGCCAGCAGTTCGGAGGGCCTATACGAGCAGTACTTC	CASSSEGLYEQYF
TRBV18	TRBD1	NA	15	TRBJ1-4	TGTGCCAGCTCAGCCGCCGTGACAGGGGATGAAAAACTGTTTTTT	CASSAAVTGDEKLFF
TRBV9	NA	NA	16	TRBJ2-6	TGTGCCAGCAGCACCCGGACAGCTTCTGGGGCCAACGTCCTGACTTTC	CASSTRTASGANVLTF
TRBV7-8	TRBD1	once	15	TRBJ2-7	TGTGCCAGCAGCTTAGCCGTCAGGGGGCCTTACGAGCAGTACTTC	CASSLAVRGPYEQYF
TRBV18	TRBD1	NA	17	TRBJ2-7	TGTGCCAGCTCACCAAGACAGGGGGCGGGGGGCGCCTACGAGCAGTACTTC	CASSPRQGAGGAYEQYF
TRBV5-5	NA	NA	12	TRBJ1-2	TGTGCCAGCAGCGGAATAGAATATGGCTACACCTTC	CASSGIEYGYTF
TRBV9	TRBD2	NA	16	TRBJ2-2	TGTGCCAGCAGCGTGACTAGCGGGATTAATACCGGGGAGCTGTTTTTT	CASSVTSGINTGELFF
TRBV14	NA	NA	13	TRBJ2-7	TGTGCCAGCAGTCCCTTAAACTACCGCGAGCAGTACTTC	CASSPLNYREQYF
TRBV11-2	NA	NA	13	TRBJ2-7	TGTGCCAGCAGCCCCGGACCTACCTACGAGCAGTACTTC	CASSPGPTYEQYF
TRBV29-1	NA	NA	11	TRBJ2-4	TGCAGCGTTGACAGCCTAAACATTCAGTACTTC	CSVDSLNIQYF
TRBV27	NA	NA	13	TRBJ2-1	TGTGCCAGCATGAGTAACTCCTACAATGAGCAGTTCTTC	CASMSNSYNEQFF